These T cell receptor beta chains were read from a single sample in a study of blood T cell repertoires in COVID-19. Assay used: immunoSEQ multiplex PCR; TCRdb lists only in-frame clones, some missing. The sample lists around 190,000 clones; 85% to 90% were seen once. Sequencing used PBMCs or T cells enriched from blood (not recorded which). The receptors here all came from a woman aged 40 to 50 in a cohort exposed to, infected with or recovered from COVID-19 (not recorded which). Both conserved end residues are part of each CDR3. The D gene is left open where the match is weak. Some rows mark clone size as missing; the rest say once, few, many or name a class of expanded clone.

CDR3 protein | CDR3 DNA | J gene | V gene | D gene | clone size
CASSMGAYSNQPQHF | TGTGCCAGTAGTATGGGGGCATATAGCAATCAGCCCCAGCATTTT | TRBJ1-5 | TRBV19 | . | .
CASSFLGSQETQYF | TGTGCCAGCAGCTTTCTAGGCAGCCAAGAGACCCAGTACTTC | TRBJ2-5 | TRBV13 | . | .
CATRGFANEKLFF | TGTGCCACAAGAGGGTTTGCTAATGAAAAACTGTTTTTT | TRBJ1-4 | TRBV7-9 | . | .
CASSPGDRATYNSPLHF | TGTGCCAGCAGCCCCGGGGACAGAGCTACCTATAATTCACCCCTCCACTTT | TRBJ1-6 | TRBV9 | TRBD1 | once
CASSSGTLRGETQYF | TGTGCCAGCAGTTCCGGGACTCTACGAGGAGAGACCCAGTACTTC | TRBJ2-5 | TRBV6-2/TRBV6-3 | . | few
CASSVEAGLREKLFF | TGTGCCAGCAGCGTGGAAGCAGGACTGCGTGAAAAACTGTTTTTT | TRBJ1-4 | TRBV9 | . | once
CAWAYSSYEQYF | TGTGCCTGGGCCTACAGTAGCTACGAGCAGTACTTC | TRBJ2-7 | TRBV30 | . | .
CAIGTSGGWEQYF | TGTGCCATCGGGACTAGCGGGGGTTGGGAGCAGTACTTC | TRBJ2-7 | TRBV10-3 | TRBD2 | .
CASTTGLAGEDEQFF | TGTGCCAGTACCACGGGACTAGCGGGAGAAGATGAGCAGTTCTTC | TRBJ2-1 | TRBV19 | TRBD2 | once
CASRIGGPSYNEQFF | TGTGCCAGTAGAATCGGGGGGCCCTCCTACAATGAGCAGTTCTTC | TRBJ2-1 | TRBV19 | . | .
CATSDLGGGGYNEQFF | TGTGCCACCAGTGATTTGGGCGGCGGGGGTTACAATGAGCAGTTCTTC | TRBJ2-1 | TRBV24-1 | TRBD2 | .
CASRTSQLDNSPLHF | TGTGCCAGTCGGACAAGTCAGCTCGATAATTCACCCCTCCACTTT | TRBJ1-6 | TRBV19 | . | .
CSAGRGNANTEAFF | TGCAGCGCTGGCAGGGGCAACGCGAACACTGAAGCTTTCTTT | TRBJ1-1 | TRBV29-1 | . | .
CASREIRGQTYGYTF | TGTGCCAGCAGGGAGATCCGGGGACAGACCTATGGCTACACCTTC | TRBJ1-2 | TRBV2 | TRBD1 | .
CSVVTGVGNEQFF | TGCAGCGTTGTTACAGGGGTAGGCAATGAGCAGTTCTTC | TRBJ2-1 | TRBV29-1 | TRBD1 | .
CASSFRANLAGLVNEQFF | TGTGCCAGCAGTTTTCGGGCAAACCTAGCGGGGCTAGTCAATGAGCAGTTCTTC | TRBJ2-1 | TRBV27 | TRBD2 | .
CASSIRQGQKPQHF | TGTGCCAGCAGTATCCGACAGGGTCAAAAGCCCCAGCATTTT | TRBJ1-5 | TRBV27 | TRBD1 | once
CASRATATNEKLFF | TGCGCCAGCAGGGCGACAGCAACTAATGAAAAACTGTTTTTT | TRBJ1-4 | TRBV5-1 | . | once
CASSVEAVADEQYF | TGTGCCAGCAGCGTAGAGGCAGTCGCGGACGAGCAGTACTTC | TRBJ2-7 | TRBV9 | . | few
CASTGTGNTIYF | TGTGCCAGCACAGGGACTGGAAACACCATATATTTT | TRBJ1-3 | TRBV28 | . | .
CASTSDRDSEAFF | TGTGCCAGCACTTCCGACAGGGACTCTGAAGCTTTCTTT | TRBJ1-1 | TRBV12-3/TRBV12-4 | TRBD1 | once
CASSFGGVPAEAFF | TGCGCCAGCAGCTTTGGCGGGGTTCCGGCTGAAGCTTTCTTT | TRBJ1-1 | TRBV5-1 | . | .